This entry features one T cell receptor beta chain sequence. The data stem from a study of CD8+ T cells in alopecia areata. Turning to the study itself: Tofacitinib treatment spanned 6 to 18 months, with 6 months off drug afterward.

Treatment in this sample: oral pan-JAK inhibitor, 5-10 mg twice daily. Sequencing templates came from extracted RNA that was reverse transcribed into cDNA. Profiled with immunoSEQ multiplex PCR; TCRdb holds only in-frame clones, not every one. The repertoire holds about 180,000 clones, approximately 52% seen once, with about a sixth in the top ten. The receptor was isolated from a human donor with alopecia areata. Source: CD4+ T cells sorted from blood, taken between weeks 55 and 65, from a patient treated with tofacitinib.

The CDR3 region has the DNA TGTGCCAGCTCACCGAATCAGGGCGGCTACACCTTC. Its protein product is CASSPNQGGYTF. This chain links TRBV18 with TRBJ1-2; D may be TRBD1 (5 bases). The CDR3 runs to 12 residues. The V end was cut by 3 bases, the J end by 8 bases, with 10 bases between. Germline V gene data show CDR1 as KGHSH and CDR2 as LQKENI.